This TCR beta chain was identified during a study of blood T cell repertoires in COVID-19. How the authors handled the data: Amplification with reference gene primers provided the estimates of nucleated cell counts. The repertoire was sequenced with immunoSEQ multiplex PCR; TCRdb's copy has only in-frame clones and lacks some. V and J calls and clone size are as listed in that table; D and trimming were resolved from the DNA. Of over 70,000 clones in the sample, roughly three quarters were seen once. The CDR3 is made up of 14 amino acids. Germline CDR1 reads SEHNR; CDR2 reads FQNEAQ (reference sequence). With V trimmed by 2 bases and J by 7 bases, 6 bases remained unmatched.

Sequencing was carried out using peripheral blood. The receptor was derived from a man in his 70s with COVID-19, enrolled during active disease. The chain uses TRBV7-9 and TRBJ2-7; TRBD2 matches 9 bases. CDR3 in amino acids: CASSLNSGSREQYF. CDR3 in DNA: TGTGCCAGCAGCTTAAATAGCGGGAGTCGGGAGCAGTACTTC.